This T cell receptor beta chain was profiled in a study of blood T cell repertoires in COVID-19. Per the authors' pipeline: The assay estimated nucleated cells by amplifying reference gene primers. Only in-frame clones appear in the TCRdb table, and some are missing; sequencing was by immunoSEQ multiplex PCR. Clone size and V and J calls were adopted from that table, with D and trimming inferred from the DNA. This repertoire shows approximately 120,000 clones, around 90% found once; its top ten account for 2.1%. V was trimmed by 2 bases and J by 6 bases, leaving 14 bases between them. Germline CDR1 reads SGHVS; CDR2 reads FQNEAQ. The CDR3 consists of 14 residues.

The TCR comes from a man aged 45 to 65 with COVID-19, enrolled during active disease. The J gene is TRBJ2-7, the V gene TRBV7-8; D might be TRBD1 (6 bases). Sequencing was performed on peripheral blood. CDR3 protein: CASSLLGQNSEQYV. Here the CDR3 DNA reads TGTGCCAGCAGCTTACTCGGACAGAACTCCGAGCAGTACGTC.